This TCR beta chain was identified in a study of T cell repertoires in cytomegalovirus infection. Across the whole study: Public TCR beta signatures indicated both CMV infection and matching HLA type.

In TCRdb, the reads were re-called with MiXCR into one record per CDR3 protein. The table includes some 920,000 distinct CDR3 sequences, roughly a third detected once. This clonotype was detected ten times or more. Its cognate antigen is unknown. Study results and limitations: Cumulative public TCR beta family frequency identified CMV carriers with the relevant HLA.

CDR1 and CDR2 from the germline V gene are SEHNR and FQNEAQ (reference sequence). The CDR3 has 12 residues. Trimming left V 7 bases short and J 1 base short, with 6 bases between. The sample consisted of cultured CD8+ T cells from PBMCs, taken from culture after CMV antigen stimulation. This TCR came from a human donor in good health (CMV status not recorded). Some clones in this sample may be carry-over from other donors' samples. V usage is TRBV7-9 and J usage is TRBJ2-3; no definite D call. CDR3 DNA: TGTGCCAGCAACCCTGGCACAGATACGCAGTATTTT. Amino acids: CASNPGTDTQYF. Variable domain in full (rest from reference TRBV7-9 and TRBJ2-3): DTGVSQNPRHKITKRGQNVTFRCDPISEHNRLYWYRQTLGQGPEFLTYFQNEAQLEKSRLLSDRFSAERPKGSFSTLEIQRTEQGDSAMYLCASNPGTDTQYFGPGTRLTVL.